This T cell receptor (beta chain) was recorded in a study of cytomegalovirus exposure and HLA in healthy donors. Study-wide findings and caveats: The listing of roughly 160 TCR beta chains classed them as cytomegalovirus-associated. According to a later analysis, TCR clusters from the first cohort tended to co-occur in the 120 or so validation repertoires. In vitro assays verified that a few CMV-associated chains recognized CMV antigens specifically.

Assay: immunoSEQ multiplex PCR; the TCRdb copy retains only in-frame clones and omits some. The repertoire holds roughly 60,000 clones, with 96% as singletons. The donors were members of the validation cohort, which comprised 120 subjects and was separate from the first cohort of 730 or so subjects. This clone was detected once. The target antigen is unknown. The CDR3 runs to 16 residues. CDR1 LNHNV and CDR2 YYDKDF come from the germline V gene (reference sequence). The V end lost 1 base, the J end lost 3 bases, and 15 bases lay between the germline ends. This clonotype was sampled from a young man in good health and CMV-seronegative. The sample was PBMCs. The J gene is TRBJ1-1, the V gene TRBV15, with unresolved D. The CDR3 reads CATSRVGMARDTEAFF. CDR3 coding DNA: TGTGCCACCAGCAGAGTAGGAATGGCACGGGACACTGAAGCTTTCTTT.